A selection of T cell receptor beta chains follows, all from one sample in a study of blood T cell repertoires in COVID-19. Generated by immunoSEQ multiplex PCR, the TCRdb table keeps only in-frame clones and is missing some. The sample lists under 200,000 clones; over 75% were seen once. The sequencing sample was made of PBMCs or T cells enriched from blood (not recorded which). These receptors were taken from a woman in her forties or fifties who had recovered from COVID-19. CDR3s include the opening cysteine and the closing phenylalanine or tryptophan. D genes are given only for firm matches. The listing skips clone size in some rows; elsewhere it reads once, few, many or a size class.

-	TRBD1	TRBV7-2	TRBJ2-7	TGTGCCAGCAGCTTCAGTCAGGGGGCCTACGAGCAGTACTTC	CASSFSQGAYEQYF
-	-	TRBV9	TRBJ2-2	TGTGCCAGCAGCGTAGATCTGAGCGGGGAGCTGTTTTTT	CASSVDLSGELFF
-	TRBD2	TRBV5-6	TRBJ2-7	TGTGCCAGCAGCCCAGGACTAGCGGGGGGCCTTTCCTACGAGCAGTACTTC	CASSPGLAGGLSYEQYF
-	TRBD2	TRBV9	TRBJ2-1	TGTGCCAGCAGCCTCAGCGGGGCCTCCTACAATGAGCAGTTCTTC	CASSLSGASYNEQFF
once	-	TRBV7-2	TRBJ1-2	TGTGCCAGCAGTAAACAGGGTAACTATGGCTACACCTTC	CASSKQGNYGYTF
few	TRBD2	TRBV6-1	TRBJ2-7	TGTGCCAGCAGTGAAATGCGGGGGGCATCCTACGAGCAGTACTTC	CASSEMRGASYEQYF
-	-	TRBV5-1	TRBJ2-1	TGCGCCAGCAGCTTGGTCCCGGGTAGCTCCTACAATGAGCAGTTCTTC	CASSLVPGSSYNEQFF
-	TRBD2	TRBV5-4	TRBJ2-1	TGTGCCAGCAGCTCAGCGGGGGGGTACTACAATGAGCAGTTCTTC	CASSSAGGYYNEQFF
-	-	TRBV18	TRBJ2-1	TGTGCCAGCTCACCGTCGCAGCCCCAACAGGAGCAGTTCTTC	CASSPSQPQQEQFF
-	TRBD2	TRBV7-2	TRBJ2-3	TGTGCCAGCAGCTCCCTAGCGGGCTCAGATACGCAGTATTTT	CASSSLAGSDTQYF
-	-	TRBV2	TRBJ1-2	TGTGCCAGCAGGGCAGGGGACCTCATCGGCTATGGCTACACCTTC	CASRAGDLIGYGYTF
-	-	TRBV19	TRBJ1-5	TGTGCCAGTAGCGGCGCGGGGGGAAAAAGCAATCAGCCCCAGCATTTT	CASSGAGGKSNQPQHF
-	TRBD1	TRBV5-5	TRBJ1-1	TGTGCCAGCAGCGGACAGGGAATGATGACGAACACTGAAGCTTTCTTT	CASSGQGMMTNTEAFF
-	-	TRBV12-3/TRBV12-4	TRBJ1-2	TGTGCCAGCGGTCAGGGATCCCGTGGCTACACCTTC	CASGQGSRGYTF
once	TRBD1	TRBV20-1	TRBJ1-2	TGCAGTGCTAGTTCCCCGGGACAGGTCAACTATGGCTACACCTTC	CSASSPGQVNYGYTF
-	TRBD1	TRBV5-5	TRBJ1-2	TGTGCCAGCAGCTTTTCAGGGGGCGCGTCTGGCTACACCTTC	CASSFSGGASGYTF
-	-	TRBV11-2	TRBJ1-1	TGTGCCAGCAGCTTAAAAGGCGGGACTCGCTCCCAGTTT	CASSLKGGTRSQF
-	-	TRBV27	TRBJ1-1	TGTGCCAGCAGTCTAGGGGTTGCAAACACTGAAGCTTTCTTT	CASSLGVANTEAFF
-	-	TRBV6-5	TRBJ2-7	TGTGCCAGCAGTTACCGGCTAGCCCGCGAGCAGTACTTC	CASSYRLAREQYF
-	-	TRBV7-2	TRBJ2-7	TGTGCCAGCAGCTTACACCAGAACACCTACGAGCAGTACTTC	CASSLHQNTYEQYF
-	-	TRBV29-1	TRBJ2-7	TGCAGCGACGGCGACAGCTACGAGCAGTACTTC	CSDGDSYEQYF
-	-	TRBV7-2	TRBJ1-6	TGTGCCAGCAGCTTAGGGGCAGATAATTCACCCCTCCACTTT	CASSLGADNSPLHF
-	-	TRBV19	TRBJ1-3	TGTGCCAGTAAACTGAGCTCTGGAAACACCATATATTTT	CASKLSSGNTIYF
-	TRBD1	TRBV5-8	TRBJ1-5	TGTGCCAGCAGCTTAATTGGGACAGGGCGCAGTCAGCCCCAGCATTTT	CASSLIGTGRSQPQHF
-	-	TRBV6-6	TRBJ1-1	TGTGCCAGCAGTTACGGGCAGGGTGGGACTGAAGCTTTCTTT	CASSYGQGGTEAFF
-	TRBD1	TRBV7-2	TRBJ1-4	TGTGCCAGCAGCTTGGTCGAAGGGGGCGGATCTTACGGGGAAAAACTGTTTTTT	CASSLVEGGGSYGEKLFF
-	TRBD2	TRBV2	TRBJ2-5	TGTGCCAGCAGTCAGGGACTAGCGGGGGGGCAAGAGACCCAGTACTTC	CASSQGLAGGQETQYF
-	-	TRBV27	TRBJ2-7	TGTGCCAGCGCCCGTCTGTCAAAGTCCTATTACGAGCAGTACTTC	CASARLSKSYYEQYF
-	-	TRBV10-3	TRBJ2-3	TGTGCCATCAGTGACAGGGGTGGCACAGATACGCAGTATTTT	CAISDRGGTDTQYF
-	TRBD1	TRBV12-3/TRBV12-4	TRBJ1-1	TGTGCCAGCAGGACAGGGCCCAACACTGAAGCTTTCTTT	CASRTGPNTEAFF
-	TRBD1	TRBV12-5	TRBJ1-6	TGTGCTAGTGGTTCGACCCGATCCGGGACAGGGAATGTTCTTAATTCACCCCTCCACTTT	CASGSTRSGTGNVLNSPLHF
-	-	TRBV19	TRBJ1-6	TGTGCCAGTAGTATAGTGACAGAAAATTCACCCCTCCACTTT	CASSIVTENSPLHF
-	TRBD1	TRBV4-1	TRBJ1-4	TGCGCCAGCAGCCGGGGACAGGGAGGCGAAAAACTGTTTTTT	CASSRGQGGEKLFF
once	-	TRBV6-2/TRBV6-3	TRBJ1-1	TGTGCCAGCAGTTACTCACGTGCGGCGATGTCTGAAGCTTTCTTT	CASSYSRAAMSEAFF
-	TRBD1	TRBV12-5	TRBJ2-7	TGTGCTAGTGGTTTGGGACAGGGATCCTACGAGCAGTACTTC	CASGLGQGSYEQYF
-	TRBD1	TRBV7-3	TRBJ1-1	TGTGCCAGCAGCTTACGCTGGGACAGCGAAGCTTTCTTT	CASSLRWDSEAFF
-	-	TRBV7-8	TRBJ1-2	TGTGCCAGCAGCTATCCAGGGAACTATGGCTACACCTTC	CASSYPGNYGYTF
few	TRBD1	TRBV6-5	TRBJ1-5	TGTGCCAGCCGGTCGGCAGGGGGCGGTCTTCAGCCCCAGCATTTT	CASRSAGGGLQPQHF
-	TRBD1	TRBV24-1	TRBJ2-1	TGTGCCACCAAAGGGACAGGGAACAATGAGCAGTTCTTC	CATKGTGNNEQFF
few	TRBD1	TRBV7-9	TRBJ1-6	TGTGCCAGCAGCCTTACGGAGGGGGCGGGGTCACCCCTCCACTTT	CASSLTEGAGSPLHF
-	-	TRBV19	TRBJ1-5	TGTGCCAGTAGGCGGGACGGGGGACAGCCCCAGCATTTT	CASRRDGGQPQHF
-	-	TRBV12-5	TRBJ1-5	TGTGCTAGTGGCAGGGGTCGTAGCAATCAGCCCCAGCATTTT	CASGRGRSNQPQHF
-	TRBD1	TRBV6-1	TRBJ1-1	TGTGCCAGCAGTGACCCCCCGAAGAACAGGGGTAACACTGAAGCTTTCTTT	CASSDPPKNRGNTEAFF
-	-	TRBV11-3	TRBJ1-1	TGTGCCAGCAGCTTAGATCGGCAGCGGGCTGAAGCTTTCTTT	CASSLDRQRAEAFF
-	-	TRBV7-2	TRBJ2-7	TGTGCCAGCACCGGACTTTTTTCCCCCTACGAGCAGTACTTC	CASTGLFSPYEQYF
-	-	TRBV5-1	TRBJ1-4	TGCGCCAGCAGCTTGGGCCGCCATAACTTAAATGAAAAACTGTTTTTT	CASSLGRHNLNEKLFF
-	-	TRBV5-4	TRBJ1-2	TGTGCCAGCAGCTTGAGTCAGGGCGTTAACTATGGCTACACCTTC	CASSLSQGVNYGYTF
-	TRBD2	TRBV7-6	TRBJ2-1	TGTGCCAGCAGCTTGAGCGGGGGGTTCTCCTACAATGAGCAGTTCTTC	CASSLSGGFSYNEQFF
-	-	TRBV19	TRBJ1-4	TGTGCCAGTAGTATGAAGTCGGGACAAGGCGAAAAACTGTTTTTT	CASSMKSGQGEKLFF
-	TRBD2	TRBV29-1	TRBJ2-1	TGCAGCGCTGCAACTAGCGGGGGGGGCGGTGAGCAGTTCTTC	CSAATSGGGGEQFF
-	-	TRBV6-2/TRBV6-3	TRBJ1-5	TGTGCCAGCAGTTACTCGGAGTTTGGCAATCAGCCCCAGCATTTT	CASSYSEFGNQPQHF
-	-	TRBV11-2	TRBJ1-1	TGTGCCAGCAGCTTAGGCAGTAACACTGAAGCTTTCTTT	CASSLGSNTEAFF
-	-	TRBV6-4	TRBJ2-7	TGTGCCAGCAGTGACAGGGAACTGTGGGGGCCCTACGAGCAGTACTTC	CASSDRELWGPYEQYF
-	-	TRBV28	TRBJ2-2	TGTGCCAGCAGCTCCCGAAGAGAGACCGGGGAGCTGTTTTTT	CASSSRRETGELFF
-	-	TRBV19	TRBJ1-5	TGTGCCAGTAGTATAGTTCAGATAAATCAGCCCCAGCATTTT	CASSIVQINQPQHF
-	-	TRBV5-1	TRBJ2-7	TGCGCCAGCAGCTTGTATATCGGGACATCCTCCTACGAGCAGTACTTC	CASSLYIGTSSYEQYF